A selection of T cell receptor beta chains follows, all from one sample in a study of blood T cells in healthy people across ages. From the 5' RACE reads, TCRdb called clonotypes with MiXCR, one entry per CDR3 protein. Of over 1,500,000 distinct CDR3 sequences in the sample, around 50% were seen once. The specimen sequenced was blood. These TCRs come from a woman aged 40-49 years in good health. The CDR3 runs from the conserved cysteine through the conserved F or W. D genes are given only for firm matches. Size is omitted from some rows. Given values are once, few, many or a class for expanded clones.

D: -; size: -; J: TRBJ2-5; V: TRBV7-2; CDR3: CASSSDLREQYF; DNA: TGTGCCAGCAGCTCCGACCTCCGTGAGCAGTACTTC
D: TRBD2; size: few; J: TRBJ2-3; V: TRBV20-1; CDR3: CSAPGVAGGLSTDTQYF; DNA: TGCAGTGCCCCAGGTGTTGCGGGGGGACTTAGCACAGATACGCAGTATTTT
D: -; size: -; J: TRBJ1-5; V: TRBV6-2/TRBV6-3; CDR3: CASSYSMLRGRINNQPQHF; DNA: TGTGCCAGCAGTTACTCGATGTTAAGGGGGAGGATAAACAATCAGCCCCAGCATTTT
D: -; size: few; J: TRBJ2-5; V: TRBV4-3; CDR3: CASSQGMERETQYF; DNA: TGCGCCAGCAGCCAAGGAATGGAGAGAGAGACCCAGTACTTC
D: TRBD1; size: few; J: TRBJ1-2; V: TRBV10-3; CDR3: CAIRGDSESYGYTF; DNA: TGTGCCATCAGGGGGGACAGTGAGTCCTATGGCTACACCTTC
D: -; size: -; J: TRBJ2-7; V: TRBV6-2/TRBV6-3; CDR3: CASKPNRVRYEQYF; DNA: TGTGCCAGCAAACCCAACAGGGTAAGGTACGAGCAGTACTTC
D: TRBD1; size: -; J: TRBJ2-3; V: TRBV24-1; CDR3: CATRGQDQGGTQYF; DNA: TGTGCCACCAGGGGACAGGACCAGGGGGGTACGCAGTATTTT
D: TRBD2; size: few; J: TRBJ2-1; V: TRBV5-1; CDR3: CASSRLAAYNEQFF; DNA: TGCGCCAGCAGCAGACTAGCGGCTTACAATGAGCAGTTCTTC
D: -; size: few; J: TRBJ2-1; V: TRBV2; CDR3: CAASGMGEGSEQFF; DNA: TGTGCGGCGAGCGGTATGGGGGAAGGGTCCGAGCAGTTCTTC
D: -; size: many; J: TRBJ2-1; V: TRBV20-1; CDR3: CSARGLGTSSYNEQFF; DNA: TGCAGTGCTAGAGGGTTAGGGACCTCATCCTACAATGAGCAGTTCTTC
D: TRBD2; size: -; J: TRBJ2-5; V: TRBV7-2; CDR3: CASSPPSSSGVGGTQYF; DNA: TGTGCCAGCAGCCCTCCCTCTTCTAGCGGGGTCGGGGGGACCCAGTACTTC
D: -; size: -; J: TRBJ2-7; V: TRBV6-5; CDR3: CASSQTVSSYEQYF; DNA: TGTGCCAGCAGTCAGACAGTTAGCTCCTACGAGCAGTACTTC
D: TRBD2; size: few; J: TRBJ2-1; V: TRBV27; CDR3: CASSLREGHEQFF; DNA: TGTGCCAGCAGCCTGCGGGAGGGCCATGAGCAGTTCTTC
D: -; size: -; J: TRBJ1-2; V: TRBV5-1; CDR3: CASSLVSNSNYGYTF; DNA: TGCGCCAGCAGCTTGGTCTCGAATTCTAACTATGGCTACACCTTC
D: -; size: few; J: TRBJ2-5; V: TRBV4-3; CDR3: CASSQDIGQETQYF; DNA: TGCGCCAGCAGCCAAGATATAGGACAGGAGACCCAGTACTTC
D: -; size: -; J: TRBJ2-5; V: TRBV12-3/TRBV12-4; CDR3: CASRIGGNGETQYF; DNA: TGTGCCAGCAGGATAGGGGGGAACGGGGAGACCCAGTACTTC
D: TRBD1; size: -; J: TRBJ1-5; V: TRBV28; CDR3: CASSLIDRARQPQHF; DNA: TGTGCCAGCAGTTTGATTGACAGGGCTCGACAGCCCCAGCATTTT
D: TRBD1; size: -; J: TRBJ2-2; V: TRBV4-3; CDR3: CASSHRDRGIGELFF; DNA: TGCGCCAGCAGCCACCGGGACAGGGGGATCGGGGAGCTGTTTTTT
D: -; size: -; J: TRBJ2-1; V: TRBV14; CDR3: CASSPCLASHNEQFF; DNA: TGTGCCAGCAGCCCCTGCCTGGCTAGCCACAATGAGCAGTTCTTT
D: TRBD1; size: -; J: TRBJ2-5; V: TRBV28; CDR3: CASSLSKPGQGYETQYF; DNA: TGTGCCAGCAGTCTTTCCAAACCGGGACAGGGGTACGAGACCCAGTACTTC
D: -; size: -; J: TRBJ1-5; V: TRBV20-1; CDR3: CSARVGRANQPQHF; DNA: TGCAGTGCTAGAGTTGGTAGAGCGAATCAGCCCCAGCATTTT
D: TRBD1; size: -; J: TRBJ1-2; V: TRBV14; CDR3: CASSRGQGGSYGYTF; DNA: TGTGCCAGCAGCCGCGGACAGGGCGGGAGCTATGGCTACACCTTC
D: -; size: few; J: TRBJ2-5; V: TRBV12-3/TRBV12-4; CDR3: CASSPPMGETQYF; DNA: TGTGCCAGCAGTCCTCCTATGGGGGAGACCCAGTACTTC
D: TRBD2; size: -; J: TRBJ2-5; V: TRBV12-3/TRBV12-4; CDR3: CASRDLADQYF; DNA: TGTGCCAGCAGGGATCTAGCGGACCAGTACTTC
D: -; size: once; J: TRBJ2-6; V: TRBV20-1; CDR3: CSARVLGAGANVLTF; DNA: TGCAGTGCTAGAGTGTTGGGGGCTGGGGCCAACGTCCTGACTTTC
D: -; size: -; J: TRBJ2-5; V: TRBV20-1; CDR3: CSARDQGGDAETQYF; DNA: TGCAGTGCTAGAGATCAGGGCGGTGACGCGGAGACCCAGTACTTC
D: -; size: once; J: TRBJ1-6; V: TRBV9; CDR3: CASSGGGQFYNSPLHF; DNA: TGTGCCAGCAGCGGAGGAGGACAGTTCTATAATTCACCCCTCCACTTT
D: TRBD1; size: -; J: TRBJ2-7; V: TRBV29-1; CDR3: CSVKGQTAYEQYF; DNA: TGCAGCGTAAAGGGACAGACCGCCTACGAGCAGTACTTC
D: TRBD2; size: -; J: TRBJ2-6; V: TRBV3-1; CDR3: CASSGLAGGLSGANVLTF; DNA: TGTGCCAGCAGCGGTCTAGCGGGGGGCCTGTCTGGGGCCAACGTCCTGACTTTC
D: TRBD2; size: few; J: TRBJ2-1; V: TRBV2; CDR3: CASPSGERYNEQFF; DNA: TGTGCCTCGCCTAGCGGGGAGAGATACAATGAGCAGTTCTTC
D: -; size: -; J: TRBJ1-2; V: TRBV29-1; CDR3: CSALIQVYGYTF; DNA: TGCAGCGCACTAATACAGGTCTATGGCTACACCTTC
D: TRBD2; size: -; J: TRBJ2-3; V: TRBV5-1; CDR3: CASSGAAGINTDTQYF; DNA: TGCGCCAGCAGCGGAGCAGCGGGGATCAACACAGATACGCAGTATTTT
D: -; size: -; J: TRBJ1-2; V: TRBV4-2; CDR3: CASQYRDTGGYTF; DNA: TGTGCCAGCCAATACAGGGATACCGGTGGCTACACCTTC
D: TRBD1; size: -; J: TRBJ2-5; V: TRBV12-3/TRBV12-4; CDR3: CASRLQGPSETQYF; DNA: TGTGCCAGCAGGTTACAGGGGCCTTCGGAGACCCAGTACTTC
D: -; size: few; J: TRBJ2-7; V: TRBV29-1; CDR3: CSVEISGYEQYF; DNA: TGCAGCGTTGAAATTTCAGGCTACGAGCAGTACTTC
D: -; size: once; J: TRBJ2-4; V: TRBV2; CDR3: CASSGPGLRVGAKNIQYF; DNA: TGTGCCAGCAGTGGTCCGGGGTTGCGCGTTGGGGCCAAAAACATTCAGTACTTC
D: -; size: -; J: TRBJ2-1; V: TRBV11-2; CDR3: CASSSPGTHPYNEQFF; DNA: TGTGCCAGCAGCTCCCCCGGTACTCATCCCTACAATGAGCAGTTCTTC
D: TRBD2; size: few; J: TRBJ2-3; V: TRBV28; CDR3: CASSPQGTRSTDTQYF; DNA: TGTGCCAGCAGTCCCCAAGGGACTAGAAGCACAGATACGCAGTATTTT
D: -; size: -; J: TRBJ2-1; V: TRBV28; CDR3: CASSIEATQFF; DNA: TGTGCCAGCAGCATAGAGGCCACGCAGTTCTTC
D: -; size: few; J: TRBJ2-5; V: TRBV18; CDR3: CASSPARQGGETQYF; DNA: TGTGCCAGCTCACCCGCGAGACAGGGAGGAGAGACCCAGTACTTC
D: TRBD2; size: few; J: TRBJ2-5; V: TRBV6-2/TRBV6-3; CDR3: CASRQAPGLAGLGGTQYF; DNA: TGTGCCAGCAGACAAGCACCGGGACTAGCGGGGCTCGGCGGGACCCAGTACTTC
D: -; size: few; J: TRBJ2-7; V: TRBV6-6; CDR3: CASSYRGHLYEQYF; DNA: TGTGCCAGCAGTTACAGGGGACATCTCTACGAGCAGTACTTC
D: -; size: few; J: TRBJ2-1; V: TRBV11-2; CDR3: CASSLGSHEQFF; DNA: TGTGCCAGCAGCTTAGGGAGCCATGAGCAGTTCTTC
D: -; size: -; J: TRBJ1-2; V: TRBV7-2; CDR3: CASSLDISLGYTF; DNA: TGTGCCAGCAGCTTAGACATTAGTTTGGGCTACACCTTC
D: -; size: -; J: TRBJ2-3; V: TRBV7-2; CDR3: CASSLVTGGLGADTQYF; DNA: TGTGCCAGCAGCTTAGTGACGGGGGGCCTGGGTGCAGATACGCAGTATTTT
D: TRBD1; size: -; J: TRBJ2-1; V: TRBV2; CDR3: CASSDRGSSYNEQFF; DNA: TGTGCCAGCAGTGACAGGGGGAGCTCCTACAATGAGCAGTTCTTC
D: -; size: -; J: TRBJ2-1; V: TRBV28; CDR3: CASSSGLEKTYNEQFF; DNA: TGTGCCAGCAGTTCGGGACTCGAGAAAACCTACAATGAGCAGTTCTTC
D: -; size: -; J: TRBJ2-5; V: TRBV13; CDR3: CASSNRRSSETQYF; DNA: TGTGCCAGCAGTAATAGACGGAGTTCAGAGACCCAGTACTTC
D: TRBD2; size: -; J: TRBJ2-1; V: TRBV29-1; CDR3: CSVEEPLAGHYNEHFF; DNA: TGCAGCGTTGAGGAACCCCTAGCGGGGCACTACAATGAGCATTTCTTC
D: TRBD2; size: -; J: TRBJ2-4; V: TRBV7-9; CDR3: CASSLDIGTSGGHREQYF; DNA: TGTGCCAGCAGCTTAGATATCGGGACTAGCGGGGGGCATCGGGAGCAGTACTTC
D: -; size: -; J: TRBJ1-2; V: TRBV4-2; CDR3: CASSQAEGNYGYTF; DNA: TGTGCCAGCAGCCAAGCGGAGGGGAACTATGGCTACACCTTC